This T cell receptor (beta chain) is from a study of Ad26.COV2.S vaccination and SARS-CoV-2 variants. Study in general: Ad26.COV2.S arm of COV1001 included the donor. Study-wide points: With respect to non-spike TCR breadth, vaccine and placebo recipients were similar. Vaccine recipients showed a spike-specific TCR breadth that was higher than in placebo recipients. Responses of spike-specific T cells (both CD8+ and CD4+) reportedly showed substantial breadth after vaccination.

Stated treatment: some 20 received Ad26.COV2.S at low or high dose, single or two shots; several received placebo; per-sample allocation not given. It was on day 63 after the first vaccine or placebo injection that samples were taken. CDR1 is LGHNA, CDR2 YNFKEQ, per germline. The ends lost 3 bases at V and 2 bases at J; junction bases unmatched: 9. There are 18 residues in the CDR3. The protocol was immunoSEQ multiplex PCR, while the TCRdb copy is restricted to in-frame clones and leaves out a portion. The repertoire holds a few hundred thousand clones, with roughly 87% as singletons. Of note for this clone: Antigen: not known.

This chain connects TRBV4-2 to TRBJ2-2; 10 positions match TRBD1. The material sequenced was peripheral blood, taken in a trial of Ad26.COV2.S vaccine versus placebo. The source is a person aged 18-60 years who received the Ad26.COV2.S COVID-19 vaccine or a placebo. CDR3: CASSQRTGGDPNTGELFF. The DNA of the CDR3 is TGTGCCAGCAGCCAGAGGACAGGGGGAGATCCCAACACCGGGGAGCTGTTTTTT.